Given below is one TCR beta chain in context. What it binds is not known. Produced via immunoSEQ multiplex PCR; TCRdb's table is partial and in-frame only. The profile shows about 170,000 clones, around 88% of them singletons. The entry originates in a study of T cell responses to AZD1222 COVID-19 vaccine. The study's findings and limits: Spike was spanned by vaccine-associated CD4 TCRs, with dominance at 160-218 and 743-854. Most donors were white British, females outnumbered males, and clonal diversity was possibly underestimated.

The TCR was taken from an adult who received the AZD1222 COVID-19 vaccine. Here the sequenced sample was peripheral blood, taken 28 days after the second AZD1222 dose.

CDR3 nucleotide sequence: TGTGCCAGCTCCCAAGTTGGGGTCATGAACACTGAAGCTTTCTTT. This encodes CASSQVGVMNTEAFF. The J gene is TRBJ1-1, the V gene TRBV18; D unclear. The CDR3 extends over 15 amino acids. Trimming stripped 6 bases from V and 0 bases from J, with 14 bases between. Germline values: CDR1 KGHSH, CDR2 LQKENI.